This T cell receptor (beta chain) was sequenced in a study of Ad26.COV2.S vaccination and SARS-CoV-2 variants. The treatment: about 20 received Ad26.COV2.S at low or high dose, single or two shots; 5 received placebo; per-sample allocation not given. Day 63 following the first vaccine or placebo injection was when the samples were taken. The CDR3 contains 14 residues. Germline V CDR1 and CDR2: MNHEY, SVGAGI. The junction had 6 bases not matched to a gene; V was cut back by 7 bases and J by 4 bases. Assay: immunoSEQ multiplex PCR; the TCRdb copy retains only in-frame clones and omits some. Of 300,000 to 400,000 clones in the sample, approximately 86% were seen once.

This TCR was recovered from a person aged 18-65 years who received the Ad26.COV2.S COVID-19 vaccine or a placebo. The chain employs TRBV6-5 and TRBJ1-5; 8 bases align to TRBD1. The sample was peripheral blood, taken in a trial of Ad26.COV2.S vaccine versus placebo. CDR3 DNA sequence: TGTGCCAGCACCCCGCACAGGGGGAATCAGCCCCAGCATTTT. Translated: CASTPHRGNQPQHF.